This T cell receptor beta chain was sequenced in a study of identifying expanded T cells in peripheral blood. The V end lost 1 base, the J end lost 1 base, and 11 bases lay between the germline ends. Per the germline V gene, CDR1 is SGHRS and CDR2 is YFSETQ. The CDR3 extends over 15 amino acids. Sequencing was performed with immunoSEQ multiplex PCR; in TCRdb, only in-frame clones are kept and a portion is missing. The sample has fewer than 110,000 clones, approximately 88% seen once. The rearrangement joins TRBV5-1 to TRBJ1-2; no reliable D call. Sequences were obtained from blood. This receptor was identified in a person between 18 and 70 years old in good health. CDR3 in amino acids: CASSLLQGYNYGYTF. The CDR3 nucleotides are TGCGCCAGCAGCTTGCTACAAGGGTATAACTATGGCTACACCTTC. The full variable domain, rest sourced from reference TRBV5-1 and TRBJ1-2, is KAGVTQTPRYLIKTRGQQVTLSCSPISGHRSVSWYQQTPGQGLQFLFEYFSETQRNKGNFPGRFSGRQFSNSRSEMNVSTLELGDSALYLCASSLLQGYNYGYTFGSGTRLTVV.